This T cell receptor beta chain appears in the sequencing data of a study of cytomegalovirus exposure and HLA in healthy donors. CDR1 is SNHLY and CDR2 is FYNNEI in the germline V gene. Trimming cost V 5 bases and J 4 bases, with 11 bases left between them. CDR3 size: 13 residues. This clone was detected only a few times. As yet, its antigen is unknown. Primers: 60 Vbeta forward and 13 Jbeta reverse. Produced via immunoSEQ multiplex PCR; TCRdb's table is partial and in-frame only. The data show over 150,000 clones, around nine tenths seen once. Study-wide findings and caveats: Some segments of the V type, notably TRBV6-2 and TRBV6-3, were excluded as indistinguishable. Further analysis, carried out later, found HLA-associated TCR beta chains more clonally expanded than equally common other chains. The authors assumed roughly uniform sequencing depth across donors for presence/absence analyses. In vitro assays verified that a few CMV-associated chains recognized CMV antigens specifically.

The origin of this receptor is a woman aged 25-40 years in good health and CMV-seronegative. The V gene is TRBV2, the J gene TRBJ1-1, with a possible D match to TRBD1 (6 bases). The sample was PBMCs. CDR3 protein: CASSRDMFTEAFF. CDR3 DNA sequence: TGTGCCAGCAGTCGGGACATGTTCACTGAAGCTTTCTTT. The entire variable domain, with the rest obtained from reference TRBV2 and TRBJ1-1, is as follows: EPEVTQTPSHQVTQMGQEVILRCVPISNHLYFYWYRQILGQKVEFLVSFYNNEISEKSEIFDDQFSVERPDGSNFTLKIRSTKLEDSAMYFCASSRDMFTEAFFGQGTRLTVV.